The rows below give T cell receptor beta chains drawn from one sample of a study of beta chain features in type 1 diabetes. Here immunoSEQ multiplex PCR was the method, and the copy in TCRdb shows in-frame clones only, minus some. The table lists 95,000 to 150,000 clones, roughly 15% of them singletons. Sequencing was performed on central memory CD4+ T cells from blood. These receptors came from a man in his thirties or forties with type 1 diabetes. CDR3s include the opening cysteine and the closing phenylalanine or tryptophan. A D gene is named only where the DNA matches it firmly. Expanded clones are given a class, and other clones once, few, many or no size at all.

j_gene,v_gene,d_gene,abundance,CDR3aa,CDR3nt
TRBJ1-1,TRBV28,TRBD1,.,CASSSAGGGNTEAFF,TGTGCCAGCAGTTCCGCAGGGGGAGGCAACACTGAAGCTTTCTTT
TRBJ2-1,TRBV9,.,few,CASSQGQLGSYNEQFF,TGTGCCAGCAGCCAAGGCCAGCTGGGATCCTACAATGAGCAGTTCTTC
TRBJ2-1,TRBV27,TRBD2,few,CASRSGLSGNEQFF,TGTGCCAGCAGGTCGGGACTATCGGGGAATGAGCAGTTCTTC
TRBJ2-2,TRBV11-3,.,.,CASSLGQTTNTGELFF,TGTGCCAGCAGCTTAGGCCAGACTACGAACACCGGGGAGCTGTTTTTT
TRBJ2-3,TRBV6-6,.,.,CASSPPGRTTDTQYF,TGTGCCAGCAGTCCCCCGGGACGGACCACAGATACGCAGTATTTT
TRBJ1-2,TRBV5-1,.,.,CSSSLDGGNYGYTF,TGCTCCAGCAGCTTGGATGGGGGTAACTATGGCTACACCTTC
TRBJ2-3,TRBV7-2,TRBD1,few,CASSLVVDRGRRDTQYF,TGTGCCAGCAGCTTAGTTGTCGACAGGGGGCGCAGAGATACGCAGTATTTT
TRBJ1-6,TRBV27,.,.,CASSLAWWGQNSPLHF,TGTGCCAGCAGTTTAGCTTGGTGGGGTCAGAATTCACCCCTCCACTTT
TRBJ2-7,TRBV6-5,.,few,CASSPSGSSYEQYF,TGTGCCAGCAGTCCGTCAGGTAGCTCCTACGAGCAGTACTTC
TRBJ1-6,TRBV6-1,TRBD1,.,CASSPPGQGISPLHF,TGTGCCAGCAGTCCACCGGGACAGGGGATTTCACCCCTCCACTTT
TRBJ2-1,TRBV9,.,many,CASSRMGLDNEQFF,TGTGCCAGCAGCAGAATGGGGCTGGACAATGAGCAGTTCTTC
TRBJ2-7,TRBV19,TRBD1,.,CASSISTGDYEQYF,TGTGCCAGTAGTATCTCGACAGGGGACTACGAGCAGTACTTC
TRBJ1-2,TRBV25-1,TRBD1,few,CASSESYRGGHGYTF,TGTGCCAGCAGTGAATCGTATCGAGGGGGCCATGGCTACACCTTC
TRBJ2-1,TRBV5-1,.,.,CASSLAVTGQQNEQFF,TGCGCCAGCAGCTTGGCAGTCACAGGGCAACAGAATGAGCAGTTCTTC
TRBJ2-4,TRBV5-1,.,few,CASSLAGLTENIQYF,TGCGCCAGCAGCTTGGCCGGATTGACGGAAAACATTCAGTACTTC
TRBJ1-6,TRBV10-3,.,few,CAVIGGTEIFTLHF,TGTGCCGTCATCGGAGGGACCGAGATATTCACCCTCCACTTT
TRBJ1-2,TRBV11-2,.,few,CASSKLDVRTDYYGYTF,TGTGCCAGCAGCAAGCTTGACGTTCGGACGGATTACTATGGCTACACCTTC
TRBJ2-7,TRBV28,.,few,CASSPYLGSHEQYF,TGTGCCAGCAGCCCGTACCTCGGCTCCCACGAGCAGTACTTC
TRBJ1-1,TRBV9,.,few,CASSPRGRDTEAFF,TGTGCCAGCAGCCCCAGGGGCAGGGACACTGAAGCTTTCTTT
TRBJ2-3,TRBV11-3,TRBD1,.,CASSLVTGGGTDTQYF,TGTGCCAGCAGCTTAGTAACAGGGGGCGGCACAGATACGCAGTATTTT
TRBJ2-1,TRBV30,.,.,CAWAYYNEQFF,TGTGCCTGGGCTTATTACAATGAGCAGTTCTTC
TRBJ1-2,TRBV13,TRBD1,few,CASSFKDRGLYGYTF,TGTGCCAGCAGCTTTAAAGACAGGGGGCTCTATGGCTACACCTTC
TRBJ2-5,TRBV28,.,few,CASAFYRETQYF,TGTGCCAGCGCTTTCTATCGAGAGACCCAGTACTTC
TRBJ2-1,TRBV5-1,TRBD1,few,CASSATGGDYNEQFF,TGCGCCAGCAGCGCGACAGGGGGCGACTACAATGAGCAGTTCTTC
TRBJ1-2,TRBV29-1,.,few,CSVGVGLGGYTF,TGCAGCGTTGGAGTTGGGTTGGGGGGCTACACCTTC
TRBJ1-2,TRBV4-2,.,few,CASSQDAGPPVGYTF,TGTGCCAGCAGCCAAGATGCGGGCCCTCCCGTAGGCTACACCTTC
TRBJ1-4,TRBV7-6,.,.,CASSLKDTNEKLFF,TGTGCCAGCAGCTTAAAGGACACCAATGAAAAACTGTTTTTT
TRBJ1-5,TRBV6-6,.,once,CATTDRSSNQPQHF,TGTGCCACCACCGACCGATCTAGCAATCAGCCCCAGCATTTT
TRBJ2-5,TRBV21-1,.,.,CASSNADRGRETQYF,TGTGCCAGCAGCAATGCCGACAGGGGACGGGAGACCCAGTACTTC
TRBJ1-2,TRBV7-2,.,.,CASSFNDYGYTF,TGTGCCAGCAGCTTTAATGACTATGGCTACACCTTC
TRBJ1-2,TRBV20-1,.,few,CSARVLQGYTF,TGCAGTGCTAGAGTACTCCAAGGCTACACCTTC
TRBJ2-3,TRBV4-1,.,few,CASSPTQGTDTQYF,TGCGCCAGCAGCCCGACTCAAGGCACAGATACGCAGTATTTT
TRBJ1-5,TRBV4-3,.,many,CASSQDSNQPQHF,TGCGCCAGCAGCCAAGATTCCAATCAGCCCCAGCATTTT
TRBJ2-5,TRBV28,.,few,CASSLTGKVGETQYF,TGTGCCAGCAGCCTAACAGGGAAGGTGGGGGAGACCCAGTACTTC
TRBJ2-1,TRBV6-5,.,many,CASSYSRRQNEQFF,TGTGCCAGCAGTTACTCGAGACGGCAAAATGAGCAGTTCTTC
TRBJ1-2,TRBV19,.,many,CASSIGTVANYGYTF,TGTGCCAGTAGTATAGGGACAGTTGCTAACTATGGCTACACCTTC
TRBJ2-3,TRBV27,TRBD1,few,CASSSGQGTDTQYF,TGTGCCAGCAGTTCCGGACAGGGAACAGATACGCAGTATTTT
TRBJ2-3,TRBV29-1,.,.,CSESNLSTDTQYF,TGCAGCGAGAGCAATTTGTCCACAGATACGCAGTATTTT
TRBJ1-6,TRBV11-2,.,.,CASSLAPAGTDSPLHF,TGTGCCAGCAGCTTAGCTCCCGCAGGGACGGATTCACCCCTCCACTTT
TRBJ1-2,TRBV7-2,.,.,CASSFGRGWNGYTF,TGTGCCAGCAGCTTCGGGAGGGGTTGGAATGGCTACACCTTC
TRBJ1-6,TRBV18,.,.,CASSPGMVSPLHF,TGTGCCAGCTCACCAGGGATGGTTTCACCCCTCCACTTT
TRBJ2-3,TRBV7-9,.,.,CASSLEGRGGTDTQYF,TGTGCCAGCAGCTTAGAGGGCCGGGGCGGGACAGATACGCAGTATTTT
TRBJ1-1,TRBV14,.,.,CASSQDVNTEAFF,TGTGCCAGCAGCCAAGACGTGAACACTGAAGCTTTCTTT
TRBJ2-1,TRBV27,.,few,CASTDFYNEQFF,TGTGCCAGCACCGACTTCTACAATGAGCAGTTCTTC
TRBJ2-3,TRBV9,.,few,CASSVSPSTDTQYF,TGTGCCAGCAGCGTTTCCCCTAGCACAGATACGCAGTATTTT
TRBJ1-1,TRBV7-2,.,few,CASSPMAGITEAFF,TGTGCCAGCAGCCCCATGGCGGGGATCACTGAAGCTTTCTTT
TRBJ2-1,TRBV14,.,.,CASSQSAGASEQFF,TGTGCCAGCAGCCAATCGGCAGGGGCGAGTGAGCAGTTCTTC